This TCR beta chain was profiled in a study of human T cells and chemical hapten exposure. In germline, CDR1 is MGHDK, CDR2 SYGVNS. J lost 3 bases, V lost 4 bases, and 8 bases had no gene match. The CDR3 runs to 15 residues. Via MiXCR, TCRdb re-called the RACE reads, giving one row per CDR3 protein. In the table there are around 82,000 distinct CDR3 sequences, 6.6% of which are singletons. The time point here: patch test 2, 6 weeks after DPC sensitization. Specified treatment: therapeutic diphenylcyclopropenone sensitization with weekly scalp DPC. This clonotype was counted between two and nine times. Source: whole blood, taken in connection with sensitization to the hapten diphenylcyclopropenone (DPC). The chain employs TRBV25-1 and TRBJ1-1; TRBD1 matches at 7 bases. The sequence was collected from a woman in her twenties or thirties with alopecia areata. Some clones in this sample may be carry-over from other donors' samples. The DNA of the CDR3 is TGTGCCAGCAGTGCTATTAGGGGGCGGGACACTGAAGCTTTCTTT. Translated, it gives CASSAIRGRDTEAFF.